This TCR beta chain was sequenced in a study of blood T cell repertoires in COVID-19 (dated by TCRdb to about 2020). For context, the study as a whole: Collaborator samples came from the United States, Italy and Spain and covered acute and convalescent phases of COVID-19. Samples came from the ongoing ImmuneRACE study (first 160 participants) plus 1,254 subjects from 6 global collaborators. The material from the prospective study consisted of cDNA or gDNA derived from T cells, B-cell-depleted T cells, or PBMCs. The repertoires were made available in a free public database intended to serve as a resource for research on the immune response to SARS-CoV-2. HLA class I and class II types, where available, came from metadata supplied by the sample provider rather than from assay-based typing. Sample metadata almost always included a de-identified subject ID, COVID-19 status, age in years and sex. Subjects who had been exposed to COVID-19, were actively infected with it, or had recovered from it provided the deeply sampled blood TCRbeta repertoires that made up the dataset.

CDR1 GTSNPN and CDR2 SVGIG were looked up in the germline V gene (reference sequence). The CDR3 covers 13 residues, taking in both the cysteine and the phenylalanine. The kept DNA is CDR3 alone, 39 bases in frame from the first base. A remark on this clone: It lacks a known antigen. The junction and the germline gene differ at one end; a read error may be behind it.

Broad study findings and their caveats: Clinical and demographic metadata were provided uncurated, with the amount varying by source and participant.

Each collaborating institution followed its own protocols to collect whole blood in K2EDTA tubes. For TCRbeta analysis, collaborator samples were shipped as frozen whole blood, as isolated PBMCs, or as DNA extracted from either sample type. TCRbeta CDR3 regions were amplified from genomic DNA using the immunoSEQ Assay, a bias-controlled multiplex PCR. Per the authors' processing: The number of nucleated cells in each sample was estimated from the amplification of reference gene primers within the assay. To quantify the absolute abundance of each unique TCRbeta CDR3 rearrangement, sequence reads were collapsed and filtered. Productive Simpson clonality was computed per sample as the square root of Simpson's diversity index over productive rearrangements. TCRdb's version of the immuneACCESS table is confined to in-frame rearrangements and falls short of the full clone set. An unresolved V gene accounts for under half of the shortfall where checked; the remainder is of unknown origin. The V and J calls and clone size are taken from that table; D and trimming were inferred from the DNA. Within this sample are 210,000 or so clones, with 83% of them counted one time only. The ten largest make up 2.5% to 3.5% of the sample.

Sequenced material: peripheral blood. This sequence was found in a middle-aged man with active or convalescent COVID-19. The chain employs TRBV30 and TRBJ1-3, with 8 bases aligning to TRBD1. DNA sequence: TGTGCCAAACAGGGGGAACCTGGCAACACCATATATTTT. Protein translation: CAKQGEPGNTIYF. The full variable domain, completed from the reference TRBV30 and TRBJ1-3 proteins outside the CDR3, reads SQTIHQWPATLVQPVGSPLSLECTVEGTSNPNLYWYRQAAGRGLQLLFYSVGIGQISSEVPQNLSASRPQDRQFILSSKKLLLSDSGFYLCAKQGEPGNTIYFGEGSWLTVV.